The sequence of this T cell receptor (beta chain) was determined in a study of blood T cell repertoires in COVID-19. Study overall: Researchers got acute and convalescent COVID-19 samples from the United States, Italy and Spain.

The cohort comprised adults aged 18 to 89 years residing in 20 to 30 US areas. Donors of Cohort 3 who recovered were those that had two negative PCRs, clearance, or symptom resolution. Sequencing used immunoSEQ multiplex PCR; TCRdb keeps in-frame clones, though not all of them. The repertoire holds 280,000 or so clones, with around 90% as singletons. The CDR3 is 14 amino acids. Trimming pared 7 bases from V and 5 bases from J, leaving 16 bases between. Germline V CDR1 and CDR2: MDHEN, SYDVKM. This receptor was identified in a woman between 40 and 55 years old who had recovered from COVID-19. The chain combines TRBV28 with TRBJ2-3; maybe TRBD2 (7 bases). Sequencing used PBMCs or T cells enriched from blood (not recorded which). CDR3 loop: CASTKGGGKDTQYF. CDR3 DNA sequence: TGTGCCAGCACCAAAGGGGGGGGTAAAGATACGCAGTATTTT.